This T cell receptor (beta chain) came from a study of identical twins. cDNA molecules carried unique molecular identifiers, and template switching added a universal primer site. Via MiXCR, TCRdb re-called the 5' RACE reads, giving one row per CDR3 protein. This table holds fewer than 500,000 distinct CDR3 sequences, 20% to 25% found once. The CDR3 loop spans 14 amino acids. The V and J ends lost 6 bases and 1 base respectively, with 12 bases between them. Per the germline V gene, CDR1 is MNHNS and CDR2 is SASEGT. This clonotype has just a few counts. These data were also filed under a second study, of T cells expressing NK-cell markers.

The rearrangement links TRBV6-1 to TRBJ2-5; TRBD2 is a possible D gene (6 bases). This receptor was obtained from a woman under 30 in good health. Specimen: CD4+ T cells sorted from blood. The CDR3 nucleotides are TGTGCCAGCAGCCTAGCGTACGGCCAAGAGACCCAGTACTTC. Protein product: CASSLAYGQETQYF.